This TCR beta chain was captured by sequencing in a study of OX40 agonist ivuxolimab in advanced cancers. In the study overall: Patients' therapy was ivuxolimab, an antibody that acts as an agonist of OX40 (CD134).

The sampling schedule covered blood at baseline, cycle 4 day 1, and cycle 7 day 1. Assay used: immunoSEQ multiplex PCR; TCRdb lists only in-frame clones, some missing. The top ten clones hold 15% to 19% of a sample with approximately 71,000 clones, 94% of them seen once. Study outcomes and limitations: The average count of expanded clones was higher among CD8+ T cells than among CD4+.

This clone was picked up one time. The antigen remains unidentified. The input for sequencing was CD4+ or CD8+ T cells sorted from blood, taken in a trial of the OX40 agonist ivuxolimab. The sequence derives from an adult with an advanced solid tumor such as melanoma, head and neck, liver or kidney cancer.

In DNA form, the CDR3 reads TGTGCTAGTGGTTTTACACCAGGGACCATGAACACTGAAGCTTTCTTT. This translates into CASGFTPGTMNTEAFF. This chain connects TRBV12-5 to TRBJ1-1, with D possibly being TRBD1 (5 bases). The CDR3 is 16 residues long. Trimming took off 3 bases at V and 0 bases at J, with 14 bases between the two ends. The germline gives CDR1 LGHNT, CDR2 FRNRAP.